This TCR beta chain appears in the sequencing data of a study of blood T cell repertoires in COVID-19. Looking at the study overall: Material from acute and convalescent COVID-19 was sourced from the United States, Italy and Spain. PBMCs, B-cell-depleted T cells, or T cells were the source of the cDNA or gDNA that made up the material.

Germline V gene sequence: CDR1 MNHEY, CDR2 SMNVEV (reference sequence). The CDR3 is 14 residues long. Trimming removed 2 bases from V and 8 bases from J, with 13 bases in between. Per the original methods: Quantification of nucleated cells was approximated via reference gene primer amplification. This table comes from immunoSEQ multiplex PCR, and its TCRdb copy is limited to in-frame clones, with some not included. V, J and clone size were drawn from that table, and D and trimming were deduced from the DNA. Of 110,000 or so clones in the sample, roughly 80% were seen once. Material: peripheral blood. The V and J genes are TRBV27 and TRBJ2-1; D unclear. This TCR was recovered from a man aged 50 or older with acute or convalescent COVID-19. This CDR3 is CASSLLSLAHEQFF. The CDR3 coding sequence is TGTGCCAGCAGTTTACTTTCCTTGGCCCATGAGCAGTTCTTC.